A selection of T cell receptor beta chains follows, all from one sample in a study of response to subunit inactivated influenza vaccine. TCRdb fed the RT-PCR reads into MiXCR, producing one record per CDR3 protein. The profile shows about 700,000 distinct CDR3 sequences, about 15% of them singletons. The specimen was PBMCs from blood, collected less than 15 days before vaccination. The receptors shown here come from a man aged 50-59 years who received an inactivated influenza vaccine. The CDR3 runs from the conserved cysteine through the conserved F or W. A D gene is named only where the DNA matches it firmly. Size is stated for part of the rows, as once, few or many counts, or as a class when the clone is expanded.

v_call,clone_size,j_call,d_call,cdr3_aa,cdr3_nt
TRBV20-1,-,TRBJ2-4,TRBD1,CSAPHTGGGNIQYF,TGCAGTGCTCCCCACACAGGGGGCGGAAACATTCAGTACTTC
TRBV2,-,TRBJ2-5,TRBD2,CASTRGLADGETQYF,TGTGCCAGCACCCGGGGACTAGCGGATGGGGAGACCCAGTACTTC
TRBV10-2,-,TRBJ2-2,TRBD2,CASRAGLVNTGELFF,TGCGCCAGCAGGGCTGGACTAGTGAACACCGGGGAGCTGTTTTTT
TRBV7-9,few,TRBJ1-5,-,CASSHGGPQHF,TGTGCCAGCAGCCATGGGGGGCCCCAGCATTTT
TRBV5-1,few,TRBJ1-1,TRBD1,CASSPEQGARGAFF,TGCGCCAGCAGCCCGGAACAGGGGGCGCGGGGAGCTTTCTTT
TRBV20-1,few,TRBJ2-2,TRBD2,CSASSTSASNTGELFF,TGCAGTGCTAGTTCGACTAGCGCGTCGAACACCGGGGAGCTGTTTTTT
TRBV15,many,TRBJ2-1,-,CATSRDLRASGRAGRNEQFF,TGTGCCACCAGCAGAGATCTACGTGCCTCTGGGCGCGCGGGGAGGAATGAGCAGTTCTTC
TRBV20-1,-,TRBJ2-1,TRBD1,CSAILTGNEQFF,TGCAGTGCTATTCTGACAGGGAATGAGCAGTTCTTC
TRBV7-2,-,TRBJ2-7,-,CASSSLAGVGEQYF,TGTGCCAGCAGCTCCCTAGCCGGAGTGGGGGAGCAGTACTTC
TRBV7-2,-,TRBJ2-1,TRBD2,CASSKPGTSGRIPEQFF,TGTGCCAGCAGTAAACCCGGGACTAGCGGGAGAATTCCTGAGCAGTTCTTC
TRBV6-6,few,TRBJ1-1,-,CASRWSGGAEAFF,TGTGCCAGCCGATGGTCAGGTGGCGCTGAAGCTTTCTTT
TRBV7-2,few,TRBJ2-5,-,CASTPRQGGKETQYF,TGTGCCAGCACCCCGCGGCAGGGTGGGAAAGAGACCCAGTACTTC
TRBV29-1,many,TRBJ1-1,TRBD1,CSIDRGPNTEAFF,TGCAGCATCGACAGGGGGCCGAACACTGAAGCTTTCTTT
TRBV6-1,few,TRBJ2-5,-,CASSDLYSQETQYF,TGTGCCAGCAGTGATCTCTACAGTCAAGAGACCCAGTACTTC
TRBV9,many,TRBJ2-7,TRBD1,CASSVTGAPRGEQYF,TGTGCCAGCAGCGTTACAGGGGCCCCGAGGGGGGAGCAGTACTTC
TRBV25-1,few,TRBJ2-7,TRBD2,CASSDGAGGRREQYF,TGTGCCAGCAGTGATGGTGCTGGCGGGAGAAGAGAGCAGTACTTC
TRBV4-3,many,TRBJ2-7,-,CASSQVSGNEQYF,TGCGCCAGCAGCCAAGTTTCTGGGAACGAGCAGTACTTC
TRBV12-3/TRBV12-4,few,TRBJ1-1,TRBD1,CASSEDRGDVFF,TGTGCCAGCAGCGAGGACAGGGGCGACGTTTTCTTT
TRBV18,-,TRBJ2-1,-,CASSPRAGAFSYNEQFF,TGTGCCAGCTCACCACGGGCGGGGGCCTTTTCGTACAATGAGCAGTTCTTC
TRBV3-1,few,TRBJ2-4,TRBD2,CASSPSGLAQLFQYF,TGTGCCAGCAGCCCCTCGGGACTAGCCCAACTCTTTCAGTACTTC
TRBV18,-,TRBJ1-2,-,CASSPLGQSGYTF,TGTGCCAGCTCACCCTTAGGACAGTCTGGCTACACCTTC
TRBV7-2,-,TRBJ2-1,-,CATGHEAYEQFF,TGTGCCACCGGACATGAGGCATATGAGCAGTTCTTC
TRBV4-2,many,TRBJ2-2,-,CASSQEVWGRAGELFF,TGTGCCAGCAGCCAAGAAGTCTGGGGTCGGGCCGGGGAGCTGTTTTTT
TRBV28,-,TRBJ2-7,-,CASSHPGTHEQYF,TGTGCCAGCAGTCACCCAGGAACCCACGAGCAGTACTTC
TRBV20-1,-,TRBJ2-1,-,CSARDGGAGPAHGQFF,TGCAGTGCTAGAGATGGTGGGGCAGGACCTGCACACGGGCAGTTCTTC
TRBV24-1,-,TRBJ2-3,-,CATSDYRAATNTDTQYF,TGTGCCACCAGTGATTATAGGGCGGCTACCAACACAGATACGCAGTATTTT
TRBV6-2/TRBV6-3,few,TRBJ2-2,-,CASSYPNYGQIQNTGELFF,TGTGCCAGCAGTTACCCGAACTACGGACAGATACAGAACACCGGGGAGCTGTTTTTT
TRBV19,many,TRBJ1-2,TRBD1,CASSTSGQGRSYTF,TGTGCCAGTAGTACTTCAGGACAGGGGAGAAGCTACACCTTC
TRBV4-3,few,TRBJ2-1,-,CASSRNYHLDALPNEQFF,TGCGCCAGCAGCCGAAATTACCATCTTGACGCCCTACCCAATGAGCAGTTCTTC
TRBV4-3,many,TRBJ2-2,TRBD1,CASSRGQANTGGELFF,TGCGCCAGCAGCCGGGGACAGGCCAACACGGGCGGGGAGCTGTTTTTT
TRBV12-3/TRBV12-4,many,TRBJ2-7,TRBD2,CASSLGGGPSSYEQYF,TGTGCCAGCAGTTTGGGGGGAGGGCCTAGCTCCTACGAGCAGTACTTC
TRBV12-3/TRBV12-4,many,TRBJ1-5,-,CASSPQGGSNQPQHF,TGTGCCAGCAGCCCCCAGGGAGGGAGCAATCAGCCCCAGCATTTT
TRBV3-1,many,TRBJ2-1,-,CASSPASVSYNEQFF,TGTGCCAGCAGCCCGGCTAGCGTATCCTACAATGAGCAGTTCTTC
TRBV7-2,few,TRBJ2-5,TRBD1,CASSFQTGSRETQYF,TGTGCCAGCAGCTTTCAGACAGGGTCGAGGGAGACCCAGTACTTC
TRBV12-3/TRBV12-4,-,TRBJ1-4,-,CASQTFVDEKLFF,TGTGCCAGCCAGACATTTGTCGATGAAAAACTGTTTTTT
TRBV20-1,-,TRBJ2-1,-,CSARTGESYNEQFF,TGCAGTGCTAGAACGGGGGAGTCCTACAATGAGCAGTTCTTC
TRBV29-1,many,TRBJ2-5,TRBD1,CSVRQGAGAETQYF,TGCAGCGTTAGACAGGGGGCCGGGGCGGAGACCCAGTACTTC
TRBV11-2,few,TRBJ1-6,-,CASSLTGSRSPLHF,TGTGCCAGCAGCTTAACAGGGTCGCGGTCACCCCTCCACTTT
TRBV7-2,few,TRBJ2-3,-,CASSLAPRKGDTQYF,TGTGCCAGCAGCTTAGCGCCCCGGAAGGGAGATACGCAGTATTTT
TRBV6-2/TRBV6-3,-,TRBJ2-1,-,CASSYIVGASYNEQFF,TGTGCCAGCAGTTACATCGTGGGGGCCTCCTACAATGAGCAGTTCTTC
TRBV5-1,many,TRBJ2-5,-,CASSLGKETQYF,TGCGCCAGCAGCTTGGGGAAAGAGACCCAGTACTTC
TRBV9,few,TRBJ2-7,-,CASSGRRSGTDFEQYF,TGTGCCAGCAGCGGGAGACGATCCGGGACCGATTTCGAGCAGTACTTC